These T cell receptor beta chains were read from a single sample in a study of blood T cell repertoires in COVID-19. The data were produced by immunoSEQ multiplex PCR, yet TCRdb's version contains in-frame clones alone and is incomplete. The sample carries 150,000 to 200,000 clones, around four fifths recorded once. The specimen sequenced was peripheral blood. The receptors come from a woman aged 25 to 39 with acute or convalescent COVID-19. CDR3s include the opening cysteine and the closing phenylalanine or tryptophan. The order of the fields is clone size, J gene, D gene, V gene, CDR3 protein, CDR3 DNA. D genes are given only for firm matches. Expanded clones are given a class, and other clones once, few, many or no size at all.

clone_size: .
j_call: TRBJ1-6
d_call: .
v_call: TRBV11-2
cdr3_aa: CASSLAQTRSPLHF
cdr3_nt: TGTGCCAGCAGCTTAGCACAAACGAGGTCACCCCTCCACTTT

clone_size: .
j_call: TRBJ2-3
d_call: .
v_call: TRBV27
cdr3_aa: CASSTVANTQYF
cdr3_nt: TGTGCCAGCAGTACGGTCGCAAATACGCAGTATTTT

clone_size: .
j_call: TRBJ1-2
d_call: TRBD1
v_call: TRBV14
cdr3_aa: CASRRQGLADGYTF
cdr3_nt: TGTGCCAGCCGAAGACAGGGGCTCGCGGATGGCTACACCTTC

clone_size: .
j_call: TRBJ2-6
d_call: .
v_call: TRBV30
cdr3_aa: CAWSNLGGSRANVLTF
cdr3_nt: TGTGCCTGGAGCAACTTAGGGGGTTCGAGGGCCAACGTCCTGACTTTC

clone_size: .
j_call: TRBJ1-1
d_call: .
v_call: TRBV4-3
cdr3_aa: CASSVSQGRNTEAFF
cdr3_nt: TGCGCCAGCAGCGTGTCTCAGGGTAGGAACACTGAAGCTTTCTTT

clone_size: few
j_call: TRBJ1-5
d_call: .
v_call: TRBV6-5
cdr3_aa: CASSYSRSSNQPQHF
cdr3_nt: TGTGCCAGCAGTTACTCGAGATCAAGCAATCAGCCCCAGCATTTT

clone_size: .
j_call: TRBJ2-7
d_call: TRBD1
v_call: TRBV3-1/TRBV3-2
cdr3_aa: CASSQLQGFGEQYF
cdr3_nt: TGTGCCAGCAGCCAACTACAGGGGTTTGGCGAGCAGTACTTC

clone_size: .
j_call: TRBJ1-6
d_call: .
v_call: TRBV30
cdr3_aa: CAWSQSGQPSPLHF
cdr3_nt: TGTGCCTGGAGCCAATCAGGACAGCCCTCACCCCTCCACTTT

clone_size: .
j_call: TRBJ1-5
d_call: TRBD1
v_call: TRBV19
cdr3_aa: CATRMDRSNQPQHF
cdr3_nt: TGTGCCACTCGTATGGACAGGAGCAATCAGCCCCAGCATTTT

clone_size: .
j_call: TRBJ2-5
d_call: TRBD2
v_call: TRBV27
cdr3_aa: CASRTSGETQYF
cdr3_nt: TGTGCCAGCAGGACTAGCGGGGAGACCCAGTACTTC

clone_size: .
j_call: TRBJ2-3
d_call: .
v_call: TRBV19
cdr3_aa: CASSVPFSLEAGSTDTQYF
cdr3_nt: TGTGCCAGTAGTGTCCCCTTTTCTCTTGAGGCAGGGAGCACAGATACGCAGTATTTT

clone_size: .
j_call: TRBJ1-1
d_call: .
v_call: TRBV6-5
cdr3_aa: CASSYSPGTYNTEAFF
cdr3_nt: TGTGCCAGCAGTTACTCGCCCGGGACATACAACACTGAAGCTTTCTTT

clone_size: .
j_call: TRBJ1-2
d_call: TRBD1
v_call: TRBV7-9
cdr3_aa: CASSYELRTGSGGYTF
cdr3_nt: TGTGCCAGCAGCTACGAACTTAGGACAGGGAGTGGCGGCTACACCTTC

clone_size: once
j_call: TRBJ1-2
d_call: .
v_call: TRBV28
cdr3_aa: CASSLLQGANYGYTF
cdr3_nt: TGTGCCAGCAGTTTATTACAGGGAGCTAACTATGGCTACACCTTC

clone_size: .
j_call: TRBJ1-2
d_call: .
v_call: TRBV25-1
cdr3_aa: CASSEYRGARTGYTF
cdr3_nt: TGTGCCAGCAGTGAATATCGCGGGGCGCGGACCGGCTACACCTTC

clone_size: .
j_call: TRBJ2-7
d_call: .
v_call: TRBV28
cdr3_aa: CASRDTPYEQYF
cdr3_nt: TGTGCCAGCAGGGACACCCCCTACGAGCAGTACTTC

clone_size: .
j_call: TRBJ1-4
d_call: TRBD1
v_call: TRBV11-2
cdr3_aa: CASSLEGGRGLGKLFF
cdr3_nt: TGTGCCAGCAGCTTAGAGGGCGGCAGGGGGCTGGGAAAACTGTTTTTT

clone_size: once
j_call: TRBJ1-6
d_call: .
v_call: TRBV18
cdr3_aa: CASSPLGGYNSPLHF
cdr3_nt: TGTGCCAGCTCACCCTTGGGCGGGTATAATTCACCCCTCCACTTT

clone_size: .
j_call: TRBJ2-5
d_call: .
v_call: TRBV28
cdr3_aa: CASRPGLQETQYF
cdr3_nt: TGTGCCAGCAGGCCGGGACTTCAAGAGACCCAGTACTTC

clone_size: .
j_call: TRBJ2-1
d_call: TRBD2
v_call: TRBV5-6
cdr3_aa: CASSLPGLAVYNEQFF
cdr3_nt: TGTGCCAGCAGCTTACCGGGACTAGCGGTATACAATGAGCAGTTCTTC

clone_size: .
j_call: TRBJ2-4
d_call: TRBD1
v_call: TRBV6-6
cdr3_aa: CASSITGGTNIQYF
cdr3_nt: TGTGCCAGCAGTATCACAGGGGGCACAAACATTCAGTACTTC

clone_size: .
j_call: TRBJ2-3
d_call: TRBD2
v_call: TRBV7-8
cdr3_aa: CAATSGSTDTQYF
cdr3_nt: TGTGCCGCGACTAGCGGCAGCACAGATACGCAGTATTTT

clone_size: once
j_call: TRBJ2-7
d_call: .
v_call: TRBV7-2
cdr3_aa: CASSENLNLLFEQYF
cdr3_nt: TGTGCCAGCAGCGAAAATCTAAACCTCCTCTTCGAGCAGTACTTC

clone_size: .
j_call: TRBJ2-7
d_call: TRBD2
v_call: TRBV7-2
cdr3_aa: CASSVGGAGVYYEQYF
cdr3_nt: TGTGCCAGCAGCGTCGGTGGAGCGGGGGTATACTACGAGCAGTACTTC

clone_size: .
j_call: TRBJ2-2
d_call: .
v_call: TRBV15
cdr3_aa: CATTKDRRELFF
cdr3_nt: TGTGCCACCACCAAGGACCGCCGGGAGCTGTTTTTT

clone_size: .
j_call: TRBJ2-5
d_call: TRBD2
v_call: TRBV6-6
cdr3_aa: CASTSTSGGKTQYF
cdr3_nt: TGTGCCAGCACCTCTACTAGCGGGGGAAAGACCCAGTACTTC

clone_size: .
j_call: TRBJ1-2
d_call: .
v_call: TRBV7-6
cdr3_aa: CASSLAARGSYGYTF
cdr3_nt: TGTGCCAGCAGCTTAGCGGCCAGGGGAAGCTATGGCTACACCTTC

clone_size: few
j_call: TRBJ2-7
d_call: .
v_call: TRBV6-5
cdr3_aa: CASRQGGSSYEQYF
cdr3_nt: TGTGCCAGCAGGCAGGGGGGTAGCTCCTACGAGCAGTACTTC

clone_size: .
j_call: TRBJ2-7
d_call: TRBD2
v_call: TRBV29-1
cdr3_aa: CSVRAGGLGEQYF
cdr3_nt: TGCAGCGTTAGAGCGGGAGGTTTGGGCGAGCAGTACTTC

clone_size: .
j_call: TRBJ2-5
d_call: .
v_call: TRBV7-8
cdr3_aa: CASSPWRGQETQYF
cdr3_nt: TGTGCCAGCAGCCCCTGGAGGGGCCAAGAGACCCAGTACTTC

clone_size: .
j_call: TRBJ2-7
d_call: TRBD2
v_call: TRBV2
cdr3_aa: CASRREGLNSYEQYF
cdr3_nt: TGTGCCAGCAGGCGGGAGGGCCTGAACTCCTACGAGCAGTACTTC

clone_size: few
j_call: TRBJ1-1
d_call: .
v_call: TRBV5-4
cdr3_aa: CASSLDRASGTEAFF
cdr3_nt: TGTGCCAGCAGCTTGGACAGGGCCTCTGGAACTGAAGCTTTCTTT

clone_size: .
j_call: TRBJ2-3
d_call: .
v_call: TRBV24-1
cdr3_aa: CATSDITDTQYF
cdr3_nt: TGTGCCACCAGTGATATAACAGATACGCAGTATTTT

clone_size: .
j_call: TRBJ1-5
d_call: .
v_call: TRBV6-5
cdr3_aa: CASRGGNQPQHF
cdr3_nt: TGTGCCAGCCGGGGGGGCAATCAGCCCCAGCATTTT

clone_size: .
j_call: TRBJ1-1
d_call: .
v_call: TRBV6-2/TRBV6-3
cdr3_aa: CASSPQENTEAFF
cdr3_nt: TGTGCCAGCAGTCCGCAGGAGAACACTGAAGCTTTCTTT

clone_size: .
j_call: TRBJ1-2
d_call: .
v_call: TRBV4-2
cdr3_aa: CASSQGGRKISNYGYTF
cdr3_nt: TGTGCCAGCAGCCAAGGTGGCAGGAAGATTTCTAACTATGGCTACACCTTC

clone_size: .
j_call: TRBJ2-7
d_call: TRBD2
v_call: TRBV28
cdr3_aa: CASSPELAGSDEQYF
cdr3_nt: TGTGCCAGCAGTCCCGAACTAGCGGGATCCGACGAGCAGTACTTC

clone_size: .
j_call: TRBJ1-1
d_call: .
v_call: TRBV19
cdr3_aa: CASSPRQIRSTEAFF
cdr3_nt: TGTGCCAGTAGTCCTCGACAGATAAGGAGCACTGAAGCTTTCTTT

clone_size: .
j_call: TRBJ2-2
d_call: .
v_call: TRBV3-1/TRBV3-2
cdr3_aa: CASSQTQGGDTGELFF
cdr3_nt: TGTGCCAGCAGCCAAACACAGGGGGGGGACACCGGGGAGCTGTTTTTT

clone_size: .
j_call: TRBJ2-6
d_call: .
v_call: TRBV9
cdr3_aa: CASSATLSWSGANVLTF
cdr3_nt: TGTGCCAGCAGCGCTACTTTAAGCTGGTCTGGGGCCAACGTCCTGACTTTC

clone_size: few
j_call: TRBJ1-2
d_call: TRBD1
v_call: TRBV25-1
cdr3_aa: CASSVGQVNGYTF
cdr3_nt: TGTGCCAGCAGTGTGGGACAGGTTAATGGCTACACCTTC

clone_size: .
j_call: TRBJ2-1
d_call: TRBD2
v_call: TRBV27
cdr3_aa: CASSPRLAGGVNEQFF
cdr3_nt: TGTGCCAGCAGCCCTAGACTAGCGGGAGGGGTTAATGAGCAGTTCTTC